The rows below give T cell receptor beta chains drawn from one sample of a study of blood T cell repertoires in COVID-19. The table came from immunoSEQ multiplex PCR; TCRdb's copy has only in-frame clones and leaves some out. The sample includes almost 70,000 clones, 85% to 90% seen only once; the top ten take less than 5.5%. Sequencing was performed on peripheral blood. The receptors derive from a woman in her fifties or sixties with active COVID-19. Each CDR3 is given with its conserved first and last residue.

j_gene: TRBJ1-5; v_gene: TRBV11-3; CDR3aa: CASSPRQRGSNQPQHF
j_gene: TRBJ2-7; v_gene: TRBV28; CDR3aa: CASLDRALSRKQYF
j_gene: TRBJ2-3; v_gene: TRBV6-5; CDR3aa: CASSTTPGGTDTQYF
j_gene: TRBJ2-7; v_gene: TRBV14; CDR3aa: CASSQVAENYEQYF
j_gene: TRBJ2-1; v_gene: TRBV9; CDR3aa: CASSSSGNSYNEQFF
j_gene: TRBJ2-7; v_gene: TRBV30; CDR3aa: CAWSAGQAYEQYF
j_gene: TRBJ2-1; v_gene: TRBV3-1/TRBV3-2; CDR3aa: CASSQEAGSSNEQFF
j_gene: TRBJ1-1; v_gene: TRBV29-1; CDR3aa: CSVEQGATEAFF
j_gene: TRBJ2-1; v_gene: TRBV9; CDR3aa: CASSAQGHGPYNEQFF
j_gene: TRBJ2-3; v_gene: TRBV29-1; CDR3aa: CSVGPPGVTQYF
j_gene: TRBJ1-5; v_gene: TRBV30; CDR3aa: CAWSPPNQPQHF
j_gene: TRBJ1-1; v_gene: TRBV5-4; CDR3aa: CASSPSTTGGQEAFF
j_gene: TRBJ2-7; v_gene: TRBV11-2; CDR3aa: CASSLDPGLFGHEQYF
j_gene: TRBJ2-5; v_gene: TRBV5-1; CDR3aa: CASSLVEVQETQYF
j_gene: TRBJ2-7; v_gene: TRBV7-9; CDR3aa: CASSLTQNSYEQYF
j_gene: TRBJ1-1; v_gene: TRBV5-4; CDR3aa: CASSLQGMNTEAFF
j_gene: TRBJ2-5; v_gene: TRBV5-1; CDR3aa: CASSLLAGGQETQYF
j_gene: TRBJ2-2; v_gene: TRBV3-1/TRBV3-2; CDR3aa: CASSQVYFRPSGRSVNTGELFF
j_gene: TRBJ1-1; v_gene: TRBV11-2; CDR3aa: CASSLDPGPNTEAFF
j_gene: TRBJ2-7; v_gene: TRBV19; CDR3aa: CASSVAGGYEQYF
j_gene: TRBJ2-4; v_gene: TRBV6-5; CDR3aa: CASRATGVFGNIQYF
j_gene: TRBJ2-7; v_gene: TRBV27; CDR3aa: CASSFGAGVGSYEQYF
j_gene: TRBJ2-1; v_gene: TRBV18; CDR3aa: CASSPVRDATSSYNEQFF
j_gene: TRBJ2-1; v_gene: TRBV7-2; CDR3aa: CASSLGAARYNEQFF
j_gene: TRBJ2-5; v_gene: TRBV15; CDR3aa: CATGGLAGTQETQYF
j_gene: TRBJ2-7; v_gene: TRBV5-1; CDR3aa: CASSLVSGNVHEQYF
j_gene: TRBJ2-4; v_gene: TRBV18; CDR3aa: CASSPAENMKNIQYF
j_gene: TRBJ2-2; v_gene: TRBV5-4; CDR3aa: CASSLLAANTGELFF
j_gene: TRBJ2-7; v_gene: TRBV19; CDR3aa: CASSMLAGEQYF
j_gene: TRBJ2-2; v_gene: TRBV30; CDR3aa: CAWKTQRVAGELFF
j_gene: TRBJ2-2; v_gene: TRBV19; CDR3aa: CASWTDRVSGELFF
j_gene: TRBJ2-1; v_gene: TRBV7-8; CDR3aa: CASSLLTTIGGEQFF
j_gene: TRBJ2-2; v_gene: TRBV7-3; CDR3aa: CASSSIGQGAGELFF
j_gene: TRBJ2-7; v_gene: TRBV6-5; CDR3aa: CAGSGALASYEQYF
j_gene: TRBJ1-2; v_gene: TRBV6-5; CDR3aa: CASTAGFGYGYTF
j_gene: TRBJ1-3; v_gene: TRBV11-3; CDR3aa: CASSTSTGLSGNTIYF
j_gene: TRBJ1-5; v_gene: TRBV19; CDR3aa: CASSILVGDPQHF
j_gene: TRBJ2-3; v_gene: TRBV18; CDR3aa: CASSLQDTQYF
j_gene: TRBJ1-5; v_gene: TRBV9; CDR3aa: CASSPAGGSNQPQHF
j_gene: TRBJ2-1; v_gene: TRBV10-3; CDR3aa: CAISGREGNEQFF
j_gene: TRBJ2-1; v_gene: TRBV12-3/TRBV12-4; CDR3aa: CASSLYNEQFF
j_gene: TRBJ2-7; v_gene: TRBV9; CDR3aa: CASSVKSGILYEQYF